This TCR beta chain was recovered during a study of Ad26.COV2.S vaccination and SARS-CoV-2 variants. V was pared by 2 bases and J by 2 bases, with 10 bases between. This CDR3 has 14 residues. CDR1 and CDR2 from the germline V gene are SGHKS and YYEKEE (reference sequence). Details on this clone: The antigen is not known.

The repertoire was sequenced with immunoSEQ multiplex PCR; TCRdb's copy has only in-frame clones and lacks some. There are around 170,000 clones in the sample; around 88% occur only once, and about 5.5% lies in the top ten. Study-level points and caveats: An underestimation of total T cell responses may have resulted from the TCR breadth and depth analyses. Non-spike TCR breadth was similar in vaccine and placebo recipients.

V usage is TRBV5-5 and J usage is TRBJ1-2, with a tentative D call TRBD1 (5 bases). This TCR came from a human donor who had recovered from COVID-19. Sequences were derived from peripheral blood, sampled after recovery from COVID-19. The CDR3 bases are TGTGCCAGCAGCTTTGGGGCGGTGAACTATGGCTACACCTTC. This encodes CASSFGAVNYGYTF.